This record concerns one T cell receptor beta chain sequence. Study processing details: Amplification with reference gene primers provided the estimates of nucleated cell counts. Here immunoSEQ multiplex PCR was the method, and the copy in TCRdb shows in-frame clones only, minus some. The V and J calls and clone size are taken from that table; D and trimming were inferred from the DNA. In the table there are about 310,000 clones, about nine tenths of which are singletons. Germline CDR1 and CDR2: GTSNPN and SVGIG (reference sequence). CDR3 length: 17 amino acids. This record comes from a study of blood T cell repertoires in COVID-19. Turning to the study itself: Samples representing acute and convalescent COVID-19 were sourced from the United States, Italy and Spain.

The chain uses TRBV30 and TRBJ2-3; 14 nucleotides agree with TRBD2. The sequence came from a man aged 45 to 65 with active or convalescent COVID-19. Sequenced input: peripheral blood. The CDR3 loop is CGLRQTSGRASTDTQYF. CDR3 in DNA: TGTGGGCTCCGACAGACTAGCGGGAGGGCCAGCACAGATACGCAGTATTTT.